This TCR beta chain was profiled in a study of T cell changes during pregnancy in multiple sclerosis. Losses at the gene ends were 5 bases for V and 3 bases for J; bases not matched to a gene: 1. Per the germline V gene, CDR1 is MRHNA and CDR2 is SNTAGT. There are 13 residues in the CDR3. The assay was immunoSEQ multiplex PCR, and TCRdb's table has in-frame clones only and misses some. In the table there are roughly 71,000 clones, roughly 90% of which are singletons. The sequenced sample was peripheral blood, obtained in the first trimester of pregnancy. The receptor's source is a female donor in good health, enrolled as a control in a pregnancy study. The rearrangement joins TRBV6-4 to TRBJ1-1, with 9 bases fitting TRBD1. CDR3 region: CASSTGGHTEAFF. The CDR3 bases are TGTGCCAGCAGTACAGGGGGCCACACTGAAGCTTTCTTT.